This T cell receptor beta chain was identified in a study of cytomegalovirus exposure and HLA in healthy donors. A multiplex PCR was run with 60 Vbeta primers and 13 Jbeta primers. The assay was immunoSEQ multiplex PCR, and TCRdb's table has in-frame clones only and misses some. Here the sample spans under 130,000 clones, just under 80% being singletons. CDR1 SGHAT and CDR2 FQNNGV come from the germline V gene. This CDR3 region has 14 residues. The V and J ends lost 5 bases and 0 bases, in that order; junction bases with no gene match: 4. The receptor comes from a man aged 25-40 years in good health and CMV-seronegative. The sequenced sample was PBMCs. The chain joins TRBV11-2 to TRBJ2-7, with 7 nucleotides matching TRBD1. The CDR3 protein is CASSPDRASYEQYF. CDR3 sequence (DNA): TGTGCCAGCAGCCCCGACAGGGCCTCCTACGAGCAGTACTTC. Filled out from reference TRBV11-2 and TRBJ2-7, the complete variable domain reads EAGVAQSPRYKIIEKRQSVAFWCNPISGHATLYWYQQILGQGPKLLIQFQNNGVVDDSQLPKDRFSAERLKGVDSTLKIQPAKLEDSAVYLCASSPDRASYEQYFGPGTRLTVT.